This entry lists 20 T cell receptor beta chains sequenced from one sample in a study of CD8+ T cells in alopecia areata. The sequencing template was cDNA reverse transcribed from extracted RNA. Sequencing was performed with immunoSEQ multiplex PCR; in TCRdb, only in-frame clones are kept and a portion is missing. The top ten clones hold about 4.5% of a sample with approximately 150,000 clones, 50% to 60% of them seen once. The material sequenced was CD4+ T cells sorted from blood. The receptors were sampled from a human donor in good health.

The V call is TRBV2, the J call TRBJ1-5; D remains unclear. Trimming pared 6 bases from V and 0 bases from J, leaving 3 bases between. CDR3 length equals 12 residues. Germline V lookup: CDR1 SNHLY, CDR2 FYNNEI. Here the CDR3 DNA reads TGTGCCAGCAGAACTAGCAATCAGCCCCAGCATTTT. It yields the protein CASRTSNQPQHF.

V and J are TRBV29-1 and TRBJ2-1; D remains ambiguous. Per the germline V gene, CDR1 is SQVTM and CDR2 is ANQGSEA. The CDR3 contains 16 residues. Trimming left V 1 base short and J 5 bases short, with 18 bases between. The CDR3 region has the DNA TGCAGCGTTGAAGTGGAGATTGGCAGCCCGGACAATGAGCAGTTCTTC. Protein: CSVEVEIGSPDNEQFF.

The rearrangement uses TRBV7-3 and TRBJ2-5; D is undetermined. V was clipped by 4 bases and J by 1 base, with 7 bases between them. The V gene's germline CDR1 is SGHTA and CDR2 FQGTGA. The CDR3 totals 13 residues. CDR3 amino acids: CASSSVPQETQYF. The CDR3 DNA reads as TGTGCCAGCAGCTCCGTCCCCCAAGAGACCCAGTACTTC.

The V call is TRBV9, the J call TRBJ1-2; the D gene is possibly TRBD1 (5 bases). CDR1 is SGDLS, CDR2 YYNGEE, per germline. This CDR3 is built from 11 residues. Deletions cut 7 bases from V and 2 bases from J, with 6 bases between. Written as DNA, the CDR3 is TGTGCCAGCGAGGGGAACTATGGCTACACCTTC. Amino acid sequence: CASEGNYGYTF.

The V and J genes are TRBV6-5 and TRBJ2-3, with 7 bases that match TRBD2. Germline V lookup: CDR1 MNHEY, CDR2 SVGAGI. V gave up 6 bases and J gave up 3 bases; unmatched junction bases: 9. The CDR3 totals 15 residues. CDR3 sequence reads: CASSIGLGRTDTQYF. The CDR3 DNA is TGTGCCAGCAGCATCGGACTAGGACGAACAGATACGCAGTATTTT.

This clone was seen a few times. J is TRBJ2-1 and V is TRBV7-2; 13 bases agree with TRBD2. Germline CDR1 SGHTA, CDR2 FQGNSA. With V trimmed by 4 bases and J by 7 bases, 4 bases remained unmatched. The CDR3 is made up of 15 amino acids. In nucleotides, the CDR3 is TGTGCCAGCAGCTATCGGACTAGCGGGGGAAATGAGCAGTTCTTC. Its protein is CASSYRTSGGNEQFF.

The chain recombines TRBV30 with TRBJ1-2; 9 nucleotides agree with TRBD1. V was pared by 6 bases and J by 8 bases, with 13 bases of the junction left unmatched. Germline CDR1 GTSNPN, CDR2 SVGIG (reference sequence). The CDR3 totals 14 residues. DNA of the CDR3: TGTGCCTGCGCTACAGGGGGCCCGCCTTCCGGCTACACCTTC. It encodes CACATGGPPSGYTF.

The V call is TRBV30, the J call TRBJ2-2; possibly TRBD2 for D (5 bases). Deletions cut 4 bases from V and 4 bases from J, with 10 bases between. CDR1 is GTSNPN, CDR2 SVGIG, per germline (reference sequence). This CDR3 spans 13 amino acids. The CDR3 nucleotides are TGTGCCTGGATAGAAGGGAGCACCGGGGAGCTGTTTTTT. This translates into CAWIEGSTGELFF.

J is TRBJ1-4 and V is TRBV2; possibly TRBD1 for D (5 bases). CDR3 length equals 14 residues. The ends were cut back, 6 bases at V and 10 bases at J, with 18 bases in the middle. Looked up from germline, CDR1 is SNHLY and CDR2 is FYNNEI. CDR3 protein: CASSPARGMGKLFF. The CDR3 bases are TGTGCCAGCAGCCCGGCCCGGGGGATGGGAAAACTGTTTTTT. Full variable domain (outside the CDR3, taken from reference TRBV2 and TRBJ1-4): EPEVTQTPSHQVTQMGQEVILRCVPISNHLYFYWYRQILGQKVEFLVSFYNNEISEKSEIFDDQFSVERPDGSNFTLKIRSTKLEDSAMYFCASSPARGMGKLFFGSGTQLSVL.

The rearrangement links TRBV29-1 to TRBJ2-5; possibly TRBD1 for D (7 bases). This CDR3 region has 12 residues. Germline values: CDR1 SQVTM, CDR2 ANQGSEA. With 7 bases removed from V and 5 bases from J, the gap between germline ends came to 14 bases. CDR3 amino acids: CSASRGRETQYF. In DNA form, the CDR3 reads TGCAGCGCCTCCAGGGGGAGGGAGACCCAGTACTTC.

This clone was counted once. The chain couples TRBV6-5 to TRBJ2-5, with 12 nucleotides matching TRBD2. Trimming removed 5 bases from V and 2 bases from J; junction bases left unmatched: 3. This CDR3 comprises 15 residues. Germline CDR1 MNHEY, CDR2 SVGAGI. CDR3 region: CASSPGLAGQETQYF. The CDR3 DNA reads as TGTGCCAGCAGTCCCGGACTAGCGGGACAAGAGACCCAGTACTTC.

The chain carries TRBV5-4 and TRBJ2-6; tentative D call: TRBD1 (5 bases). The CDR3 runs to 17 residues. The germline V gene encodes CDR1 SGHNT and CDR2 YYREEE (reference sequence). Trimming shortened V by 0 bases and J by 1 base, and 11 bases separated the two germline ends. CDR3 bases: TGTGCCAGCAGCTTGGCAGGGTCGGGTTCTGGGGCCAACGTCCTGACTTTC. Translated, it gives CASSLAGSGSGANVLTF. Together with reference TRBV5-4 and TRBJ2-6, the CDR3 gives the full variable domain: ETGVTQSPTHLIKTRGQQVTLRCSSQSGHNTVSWYQQALGQGPQFIFQYYREEENGRGNFPPRFSGLQFPNYSSELNVNALELDDSALYLCASSLAGSGSGANVLTFGAGSRLTVL.

The sample holds many counts of this clone. V and J are TRBV5-4 and TRBJ1-2, with D possibly being TRBD1 (6 bases). Germline lookup yields CDR1 SGHNT and CDR2 YYREEE (reference sequence). The length of the CDR3 is 13 residues. V shed 3 bases and J shed 4 bases, with 10 bases lying between them. The CDR3 nucleotides are TGTGCCAGCAGCTCGCAGGGGAGCTATGGCTACACCTTC. Translation: CASSSQGSYGYTF.

The rearrangement joins TRBV29-1 to TRBJ2-7; weak D call: TRBD2 (5 bases). The germline V and J ends were trimmed by 8 bases and 6 bases, with 17 bases remaining between them. The CDR3 covers 12 residues. The V gene's germline CDR1 is SQVTM and CDR2 ANQGSEA. The CDR3 DNA reads as TGCAGCACAAACACGGGAAGCGGCGAGCAGTACTTC. It translates to CSTNTGSGEQYF.

Only a few counts were recorded for this clone. The J gene is TRBJ2-1, the V gene TRBV29-1, with 8 bases that match TRBD2. The CDR3 sequence is 15 residues long. Looked up from germline, CDR1 is SQVTM and CDR2 is ANQGSEA. The J segment lost 1 base and the V segment lost 5 bases, leaving 7 bases of the junction unmatched. In DNA form, the CDR3 reads TGCAGCGTTCCACGCACTAGCGGATCCTACAATGAGCAGTTCTTC. Translation: CSVPRTSGSYNEQFF.

This clone was detected many times. The V gene is TRBV5-1, the J gene TRBJ1-3; TRBD1 matches at 8 bases. Germline CDR1 reads SGHRS; CDR2 reads YFSETQ. V lost 1 base, J lost 0 bases, and 3 bases stayed unmatched. The CDR3 sequence is 16 residues long. The CDR3 is CASSLPGTGSGNTIYF. In nucleotides, the CDR3 is TGCGCCAGCAGCTTGCCTGGGACAGGCTCTGGAAACACCATATATTTT.

The chain is built from TRBV4-2 and TRBJ2-2; D unresolved. The CDR3 is made up of 16 amino acids. Germline-derived CDR1 and CDR2 are LGHNA and YNFKEQ. With 4 bases removed from V and 0 bases from J, the gap between germline ends came to 12 bases. The CDR3 spells CASSPERFANTGELFF. DNA for the CDR3: TGTGCCAGCAGCCCCGAACGGTTCGCGAACACCGGGGAGCTGTTTTTT.

The chain combines TRBV5-1 with TRBJ1-2; TRBD1 might be the D (5 bases). Germline loops: CDR1 SGHRS, CDR2 YFSETQ. The V end was cut by 1 base, the J end by 6 bases, with 7 bases between. This CDR3 contains 12 residues. The CDR3 DNA reads as TGCGCCAGCAGCTTGTGGGGGAATGGCTACACCTTC. This sequence encodes CASSLWGNGYTF.

CDR3 residues: CAWSGQVFYNEQYF. Written as DNA, the CDR3 is TGTGCCTGGAGTGGGCAGGTTTTTTATAACGAGCAGTACTTC. The gene calls are TRBV30 and TRBJ2-7, with no clear D. V was pared by 1 base and J by 5 bases, with 15 bases between. Germline CDR1 and CDR2: GTSNPN and SVGIG (reference sequence). The CDR3 runs 14 residues. The complete variable domain, with remaining parts taken from reference TRBV30 and TRBJ2-7, reads SQTIHQWPATLVQPVGSPLSLECTVEGTSNPNLYWYRQAAGRGLQLLFYSVGIGQISSEVPQNLSASRPQDRQFILSSKKLLLSDSGFYLCAWSGQVFYNEQYFGPGTRLTVT.

This chain connects TRBV27 to TRBJ1-2, with 11 nucleotides matching TRBD1. V dropped 0 bases and J dropped 7; count of bases not matched to a gene: 7. This CDR3 comprises 16 residues. CDR1 is MNHEY, CDR2 SMNVEV, per germline (reference sequence). The CDR3, as DNA: TGTGCCAGCAGTTTATCGATCGGACAGGGGGCGAGTGGCTACACCTTC. Its protein product is CASSLSIGQGASGYTF.